This TCR beta chain appears in the sequencing data of a study of blood T cell repertoires in COVID-19. As for the study in general: Donors in the United States, Italy and Spain gave samples during acute or convalescent COVID-19. Nucleic acid was either cDNA or gDNA, and it came from T cells, B-cell-depleted T cells, or PBMCs.

Trimming pared 2 bases from V and 2 bases from J, leaving 6 bases between. The CDR3 runs to 13 residues. As processed by the authors: From reference gene primer amplification, estimates of nucleated cell counts were derived. Here immunoSEQ multiplex PCR was the method, and the copy in TCRdb shows in-frame clones only, minus some. The DNA was the basis for D and trimming; V, J and clone size are from that table. The data show 12,000 or so clones, more than 75% seen once. The clonotype comes from a man in his 70s with active COVID-19. The rearrangement links TRBV12-3 or TRBV12-4 to TRBJ1-1; no clear D gene. The sequencing sample was made of peripheral blood. CDR3 loop: CASSLRGNTEAFF. In nucleotides, the CDR3 is TGTGCCAGCAGTTTACGGGGTAACACTGAAGCTTTCTTT.